These 30 T cell receptor beta chains were all obtained from the same sample, sequenced in a study of T cell repertoires in cytomegalovirus infection. TCRdb used MiXCR to reprocess the reads, holding one entry per CDR3 protein. This table has 250,000 or so distinct CDR3 sequences, around 9% appearing once. The specimen sequenced was PBMCs. The source of these receptors is a human donor in good health (CMV status not recorded). Some clones in this sample may be carry-over from other donors' samples.

This clonotype was observed at least ten times. The gene calls are TRBV7-2 and TRBJ1-5; TRBD1 aligns across 11 bases. This CDR3 spans 16 amino acids. V was clipped by 5 bases and J by 6 bases; unmatched bases: 9. Looked up from germline, CDR1 is SGHTA and CDR2 is FQGNSA. CDR3 loop: CASSPLGQGETQPQHF. The CDR3 DNA reads as TGTGCCAGCAGCCCCTTGGGACAGGGGGAGACTCAGCCCCAGCATTTT.

A few counts support this clonotype. This chain links TRBV7-2 with TRBJ2-5, with 10 bases fitting TRBD2. Germline-derived CDR1 and CDR2 are SGHTA and FQGNSA. The CDR3 runs 16 residues. The V gene end was trimmed by 7 bases and the J gene end by 2 bases; junction bases not matched to a gene: 10. CDR3 region: CASNTQRTSGQETQYF. The CDR3 bases are TGTGCCAGCAATACCCAAAGGACTAGCGGACAAGAGACCCAGTACTTC.

This clonotype was observed many times. The chain links TRBV7-2 to TRBJ2-7; no clear D. CDR3 size: 13 residues. Germline CDR1 SGHTA, CDR2 FQGNSA. V was trimmed by 5 bases and J by 2 bases, leaving 10 bases between them. CDR3 protein: CASSTQAAYEQYF. The CDR3 bases are TGTGCCAGCAGCACCCAGGCGGCCTACGAGCAGTACTTC.

The V and J genes are TRBV4-1 and TRBJ2-7, with 10 bases that match TRBD1. CDR1 is MGHRA and CDR2 is YSYEKL in the germline V gene. This CDR3 region has 15 residues. V dropped 0 bases and J dropped 2; count of bases not matched to a gene: 1. CDR3 sequence (DNA): TGCGCCAGCAGCCAAGAGACAGGGGGCCCCTACGAGCAGTACTTC. This sequence encodes CASSQETGGPYEQYF.

CDR3 protein: CASSRRRDEQFF. DNA of the CDR3: TGTGCCAGCAGCCGGAGAAGGGATGAGCAGTTCTTC. The gene calls are TRBV28 and TRBJ2-1; D is undetermined. The CDR3 sequence is 12 residues long. Looked up from germline, CDR1 is MDHEN and CDR2 is SYDVKM. V was clipped by 6 bases and J by 8 bases, with 11 bases between them.

The J gene is TRBJ2-1, the V gene TRBV28; TRBD1 matches at 10 bases. Germline CDR1 MDHEN, CDR2 SYDVKM. The CDR3 is 15 amino acids. With V trimmed by 7 bases and J by 7 bases, 10 bases remained unmatched. CDR3 sequence (DNA): TGTGCCAGCATCTCAGGACAGGGGGGTTGGAATGAGCAGTTCTTC. The encoded protein is CASISGQGGWNEQFF.

This clonotype was detected ten times or more. The CDR3 nucleotides are TGTGCCAGCAGCTTACAGGACAGGGGGAAAGGAAACACCATATATTTT. Its translation is CASSLQDRGKGNTIYF. The rearrangement links TRBV7-2 to TRBJ1-3; 10 bases align to TRBD1. The J segment lost 4 bases and the V segment lost 2 bases, leaving 5 bases of the junction unmatched. The CDR3 sequence is 16 residues long. Germline assignment: CDR1 SGHTA and CDR2 FQGNSA.

There are many counts of this clonotype. This chain links TRBV7-8 with TRBJ1-4; D might be TRBD1 (5 bases). The CDR3 loop spans 16 amino acids. The V and J ends lost 1 base and 6 bases respectively, with 15 bases between them. CDR1 is SGHVS, CDR2 FQNEAQ, per germline. In nucleotides, the CDR3 is TGTGCCAGCAGCTTAGGGGGTTATGGGGCCGATGAAAAACTGTTTTTT. Its translation: CASSLGGYGADEKLFF.

There are many counts of this clonotype. This sequence joins TRBV11-3 and TRBJ2-3; the match to TRBD1 covers 10 bases. The CDR3 is made up of 15 amino acids. Germline CDR1 SGHNT, CDR2 YENEEA. V shed 7 bases, J shed 3 bases, and the junction held 7 bases outside the gene matches. CDR3 sequence reads: CASTSGTGATDTQYF. The DNA of the CDR3 is TGTGCCAGCACCTCCGGGACAGGGGCGACAGATACGCAGTATTTT.

The V gene is TRBV6-1, the J gene TRBJ2-7; D gene ambiguous. This CDR3 contains 14 residues. Germline V gene sequence: CDR1 MNHNS, CDR2 SASEGT. V gave up 7 bases and J gave up 6 bases, with 19 bases separating them. CDR3 sequence: CASKVDPWNSEQYF. CDR3 DNA: TGTGCCAGCAAGGTAGACCCATGGAATAGCGAGCAGTACTTC.

This clonotype was recorded many times. The genes are TRBV7-2 and TRBJ2-7, with D unresolved. The CDR3 is 14 amino acids. CDR1 is SGHTA, CDR2 FQGNSA, per germline. The V and J ends lost 1 base and 4 bases respectively, with 11 bases between them. CDR3 sequence reads: CASSLGPIEYEQYF. The CDR3 bases are TGTGCCAGCAGCTTAGGACCCATCGAATACGAGCAGTACTTC.

The chain couples TRBV10-3 to TRBJ2-5; 9 bases map to TRBD1. The germline V gene encodes CDR1 ENHRY and CDR2 SYGVKD. The junction had 3 bases not matched to a gene; V was cut back by 2 bases and J by 2 bases. The CDR3 has 15 residues. The CDR3 protein is CAISETGGWQETQYF. CDR3 nucleotides: TGTGCCATCAGTGAGACAGGGGGCTGGCAAGAGACCCAGTACTTC.

This clonotype was seen a few times. The rearrangement joins TRBV19 to TRBJ2-5; D uncertain. V was clipped by 6 bases and J by 1 base, with 12 bases between them. The length of the CDR3 is 14 residues. Germline CDR1 is LNHDA and CDR2 is SQIVND (reference sequence). The CDR3 sequence: CASSPSGRQETQYF. The CDR3, as DNA: TGTGCCAGTAGCCCATCCGGCCGCCAAGAGACCCAGTACTTC.

This clonotype was observed many times. V usage is TRBV5-1 and J usage is TRBJ2-3; D is perhaps TRBD1 (5 bases). Germline loops: CDR1 SGHRS, CDR2 YFSETQ. The CDR3 is 14 amino acids. The V gene lost 6 bases and the J gene lost 0 bases, with 11 bases spanning the gap. CDR3 region: CASKQVPSTDTQYF. The CDR3 region has the DNA TGCGCCAGCAAACAGGTACCTAGCACAGATACGCAGTATTTT.

This clonotype was seen repeatedly, ten times or more. The chain couples TRBV7-2 to TRBJ1-5; tentatively, D is TRBD1 (6 bases). V was clipped by 5 bases and J by 7 bases, with 18 bases between them. CDR3 size: 15 residues. Germline CDR1 is SGHTA and CDR2 is FQGNSA. The CDR3 DNA follows: TGTGCCAGCAGCCCACCAGGGCGGGGGGCCCAGCCCCAGCATTTT. Translating gives CASSPPGRGAQPQHF.

The chain couples TRBV30 to TRBJ2-7, with D possibly matching TRBD1 (6 bases). Germline V gene lookup returns CDR1 GTSNPN and CDR2 SVGIG (reference sequence). This CDR3 comprises 13 residues. The V gene lost 7 bases and the J gene lost 0 bases, with 13 bases spanning the gap. The DNA for the CDR3 is TGTGCCTACGCGACAGGCAGCTCCTACGAGCAGTACTTC. Its protein is CAYATGSSYEQYF.

This clonotype occurred many times. The chain joins TRBV7-8 to TRBJ2-5; weak D call: TRBD2 (5 bases). The CDR3 has 16 amino acids. From germline, CDR1 is SGHVS and CDR2 FQNEAQ. V was pared by 1 base and J by 2 bases, with 14 bases between. The CDR3 is CASSLVGGVWQETQYF. In nucleotides, the CDR3 is TGTGCCAGCAGCTTAGTCGGAGGTGTATGGCAAGAGACCCAGTACTTC. The full variable domain, its missing parts supplied by reference TRBV7-8 and TRBJ2-5, is GAGVSQSPRYKVAKRGQDVALRCDPISGHVSLFWYQQALGQGPEFLTYFQNEAQLDKSGLPSDRFFAERPEGSVSTLKIQRTQQEDSAVYLCASSLVGGVWQETQYFGPGTRLLVL.

This clonotype was counted at least ten times. The V gene is TRBV12-3 or TRBV12-4, the J gene TRBJ2-5; D remains unclear. The V end lost 6 bases, the J end lost 5 bases, and 10 bases lay between the germline ends. There are 12 residues in the CDR3. The CDR3 DNA reads TGTGCCAGCAGCATCCCCCTGGAGACCCAGTACTTC. Amino acid sequence: CASSIPLETQYF.

This clonotype was seen only a few times. The genes are TRBV2 and TRBJ2-6; D not resolved. Germline values: CDR1 SNHLY, CDR2 FYNNEI. The CDR3 totals 16 residues. The ends were cut back, 7 bases at V and 0 bases at J, with 13 bases in the middle. In nucleotides, the CDR3 is TGTGCCAGCATGGCTTCGTACAGCTCTGGGGCCAACGTCCTGACTTTC. Protein: CASMASYSSGANVLTF.

The chain carries TRBV20-1 and TRBJ2-5, with 12 bases fitting TRBD2. CDR1 is DFQATT and CDR2 is SNEGSKA in the germline V gene (reference sequence). The CDR3 length is 20 residues. With V trimmed by 6 bases and J by 4 bases, 24 bases remained unmatched. CDR3 in DNA: TGCAGTGCCCGGGGTCCGGGACTAGCGGGTCCTGGGGGTATGGGAGAGACCCAGTACTTC. The encoded protein is CSARGPGLAGPGGMGETQYF.

This sequence joins TRBV12-3 or TRBV12-4 and TRBJ1-2, with D perhaps matching TRBD1 (5 bases). V was shortened by 7 bases and J by 7 bases, with 22 bases between the two germline ends. The length of the CDR3 is 15 residues. The CDR3, as DNA: TGTGCCAGCACCTCCCGGAGGGGCGGTATGTTTGGCTACACCTTC. Its protein is CASTSRRGGMFGYTF.

This clonotype was seen repeatedly, ten times or more. The chain couples TRBV4-3 to TRBJ2-3; 7 nucleotides agree with TRBD1. Germline CDR1 is LGHNA and CDR2 is YSLEER. Trimming took 1 base from V and 1 from J; bases not matched to a gene: 2. The CDR3 sequence is 15 residues long. The CDR3 region has the DNA TGCGCCAGCAGCCAAGTAACAGGGGGCACAGATACGCAGTATTTT. Its protein is CASSQVTGGTDTQYF.

This clonotype was seen a few times. This chain uses TRBV28 with TRBJ1-6; D ambiguous. Germline CDR1 and CDR2: MDHEN and SYDVKM. Trimming shortened V by 3 bases and J by 10 bases, and 7 bases separated the two germline ends. The CDR3 contains 12 residues. In DNA form, the CDR3 reads TGTGCCAGCAGTTTGAAAGGGTCACCCCTCCACTTT. As protein: CASSLKGSPLHF.

This clonotype came up a few times. The chain has TRBV28 and TRBJ1-5; tentative D call: TRBD1 (6 bases). The ends were cut back, 5 bases at V and 5 bases at J, with 22 bases in the middle. The V gene's germline CDR1 is MDHEN and CDR2 SYDVKM. The CDR3 loop spans 17 amino acids. The CDR3 DNA reads as TGTGCCAGCAGTGCCCGGGGTGGCAGGGGCCTCGATCAGCCCCAGCATTTT. The encoded protein is CASSARGGRGLDQPQHF.

This chain uses TRBV5-5 with TRBJ2-7, with D tentatively TRBD1 (6 bases). V lost 3 bases and J lost 5, with 18 bases in between. Germline loops: CDR1 SGHKS, CDR2 YYEKEE (reference sequence). This CDR3 is 15 amino acids long. The CDR3 here is CASSSGQGFANEQYF. CDR3 nucleotide sequence: TGTGCCAGCAGCTCTGGTCAGGGGTTTGCCAACGAGCAGTACTTC.

This chain joins TRBV19 and TRBJ1-6; D is uncertain. V was clipped by 6 bases and J by 6 bases, with 6 bases between them. In germline, CDR1 is LNHDA, CDR2 SQIVND (reference sequence). The CDR3 consists of 12 residues. CDR3 DNA: TGTGCCAGTAGCCAGCTTAATTCACCCCTCCACTTT. This translates into CASSQLNSPLHF. The full variable domain, completed using reference TRBV19 and TRBJ1-6, is DGGITQSPKYLFRKEGQNVTLSCEQNLNHDAMYWYRQDPGQGLRLIYYSQIVNDFQKGDIAEGYSVSREKKESFPLTVTSAQKNPTAFYLCASSQLNSPLHFGNGTRLTVT.

This clonotype was counted a single time. The V gene is TRBV9, the J gene TRBJ2-2; D is unresolved. Trimming stripped 1 base from V and 0 bases from J, with 10 bases between. The CDR3 has 16 amino acids. CDR1 SGDLS and CDR2 YYNGEE come from the germline V gene. Written as DNA, the CDR3 is TGTGCCAGCAGCGTAAAATCCACAGCGAACACCGGGGAGCTGTTTTTT. Protein: CASSVKSTANTGELFF. Combining the CDR3 with reference TRBV9 and TRBJ2-2 gives the whole variable domain DSGVTQTPKHLITATGQRVTLRCSPRSGDLSVYWYQQSLDQGLQFLIQYYNGEERAKGNILERFSAQQFPDLHSELNLSSLELGDSALYFCASSVKSTANTGELFFGEGSRLTVL.

The CDR3 sequence: CATSRFGGGNRSSYEQYF. CDR3 sequence (DNA): TGTGCCACCAGCAGATTCGGGGGGGGAAACCGTAGCTCCTACGAGCAGTACTTC. The chain recombines TRBV15 with TRBJ2-7; 8 nucleotides agree with TRBD2. This CDR3 has 18 amino acids. Germline loops: CDR1 LNHNV, CDR2 YYDKDF (reference sequence). The V segment lost 2 bases and the J segment 0 bases; nucleotides outside the gene matches: 12.

This clonotype was seen at least ten times. The gene calls are TRBV14 and TRBJ2-7, with unresolved D. CDR1 and CDR2 (germline): SGHDN, FVKESK. This CDR3 is 14 amino acids long. The V gene lost 4 bases and the J gene lost 0 bases, with 10 bases spanning the gap. The CDR3: CASSPKQSSYEQYF. CDR3 DNA sequence: TGTGCCAGCAGCCCAAAGCAGAGCTCCTACGAGCAGTACTTC.

The rearrangement uses TRBV7-2 and TRBJ2-2; 11 bases are shared with TRBD2. The CDR3 covers 16 residues. CDR1 and CDR2 from the germline V gene are SGHTA and FQGNSA. V lost 5 bases and J lost 6; bases outside the gene matches: 8. CDR3 residues: CASSPLAGGLSGELFF. CDR3 bases: TGTGCCAGCAGCCCTTTAGCGGGGGGGCTATCCGGGGAGCTGTTTTTT.